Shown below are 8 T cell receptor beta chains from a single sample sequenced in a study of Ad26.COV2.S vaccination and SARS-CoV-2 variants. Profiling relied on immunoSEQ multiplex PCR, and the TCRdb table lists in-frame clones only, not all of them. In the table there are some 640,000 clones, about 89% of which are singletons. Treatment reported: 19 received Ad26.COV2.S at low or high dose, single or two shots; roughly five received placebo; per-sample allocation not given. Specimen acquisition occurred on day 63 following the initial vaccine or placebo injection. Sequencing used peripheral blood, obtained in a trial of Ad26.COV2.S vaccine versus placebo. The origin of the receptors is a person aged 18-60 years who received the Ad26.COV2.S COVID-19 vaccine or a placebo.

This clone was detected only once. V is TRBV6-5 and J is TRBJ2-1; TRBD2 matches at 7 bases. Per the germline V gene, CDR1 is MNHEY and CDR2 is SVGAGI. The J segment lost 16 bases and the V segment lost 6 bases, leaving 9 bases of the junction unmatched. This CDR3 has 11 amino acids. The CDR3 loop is CASRDGLGIFF. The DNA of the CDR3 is TGTGCCAGCAGAGACGGACTAGGAATTTTCTTC.

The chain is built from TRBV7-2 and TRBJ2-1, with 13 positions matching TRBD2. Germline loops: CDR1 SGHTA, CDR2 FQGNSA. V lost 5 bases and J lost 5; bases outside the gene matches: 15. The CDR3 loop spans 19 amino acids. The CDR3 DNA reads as TGTGCCAGCAGCCGCGGGACTAGCGGGATCGGGGCAGGGGACAATGAGCAGTTCTTC. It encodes CASSRGTSGIGAGDNEQFF.

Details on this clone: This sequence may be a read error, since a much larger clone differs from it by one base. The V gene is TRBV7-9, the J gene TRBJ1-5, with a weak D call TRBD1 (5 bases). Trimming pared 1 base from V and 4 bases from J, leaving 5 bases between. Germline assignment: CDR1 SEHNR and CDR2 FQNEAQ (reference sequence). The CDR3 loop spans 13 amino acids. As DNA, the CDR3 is TGTGCCAGCAGCTTAGGACAGAATCAGCCCCAGCATTTT. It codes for CASSLGQNQPQHF.

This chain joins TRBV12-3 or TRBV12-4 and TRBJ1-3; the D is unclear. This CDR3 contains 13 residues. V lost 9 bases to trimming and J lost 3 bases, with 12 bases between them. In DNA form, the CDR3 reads TGTGCCAGTACCGGCGGCCGTGGAAACACCATATATTTT. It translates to CASTGGRGNTIYF.

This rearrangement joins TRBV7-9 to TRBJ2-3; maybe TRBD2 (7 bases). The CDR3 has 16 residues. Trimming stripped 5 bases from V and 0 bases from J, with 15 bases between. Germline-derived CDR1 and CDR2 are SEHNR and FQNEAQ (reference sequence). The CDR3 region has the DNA TGTGCCAGCAGCCGAAGGGCGGGGGCTAGCACAGATACGCAGTATTTT. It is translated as CASSRRAGASTDTQYF.

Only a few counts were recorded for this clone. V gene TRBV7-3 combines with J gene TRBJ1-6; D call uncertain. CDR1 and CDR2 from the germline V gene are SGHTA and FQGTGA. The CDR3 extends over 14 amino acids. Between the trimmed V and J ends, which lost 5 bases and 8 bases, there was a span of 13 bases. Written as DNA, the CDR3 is TGTGCCAGCAGCACCGGACCACGAGATTCACCCCTCCACTTT. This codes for CASSTGPRDSPLHF.

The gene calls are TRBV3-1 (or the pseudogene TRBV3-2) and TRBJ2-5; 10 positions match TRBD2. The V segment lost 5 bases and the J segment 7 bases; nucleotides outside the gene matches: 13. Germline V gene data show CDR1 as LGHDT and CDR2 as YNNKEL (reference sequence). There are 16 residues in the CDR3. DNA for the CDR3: TGTGCCAGCAGCTCCGGACTAGCGGAGATACCGGGGACCCAGTACTTC. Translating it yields CASSSGLAEIPGTQYF.

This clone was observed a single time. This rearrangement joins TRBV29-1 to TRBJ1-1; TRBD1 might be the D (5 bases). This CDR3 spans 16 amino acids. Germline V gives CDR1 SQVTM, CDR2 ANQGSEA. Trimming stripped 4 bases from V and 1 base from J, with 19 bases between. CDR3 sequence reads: CSVAGSRGQWNTEAFF. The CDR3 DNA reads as TGCAGCGTTGCCGGAAGTAGAGGACAATGGAACACTGAAGCTTTCTTT.